These 27 T cell receptor beta chains came from one sample sequenced in a study of T cell changes during pregnancy in multiple sclerosis. Only in-frame clones appear in the TCRdb table, and some are missing; sequencing was by immunoSEQ multiplex PCR. Here the sample spans about 79,000 clones, about 90% being singletons. The source was CD4+ T cells from peripheral blood mononuclear cells, collected in the second trimester of pregnancy. The receptors were gathered from a female donor with multiple sclerosis, enrolled in a pregnancy study.

The chain carries TRBV11-3 and TRBJ1-2; 8 positions agree with TRBD1. The CDR3 totals 15 residues. V lost 5 bases, J lost 14 bases, and 19 bases stayed unmatched. The germline V gene has CDR1 SGHNT and CDR2 YENEEA. In DNA form, the CDR3 reads TGTGCCAGCAGCCAATCCTCTTGGGACAGGACTCTCATAACCTTC. It translates to CASSQSSWDRTLITF.

This chain uses TRBV5-1 with TRBJ1-2; 7 bases fit TRBD1. The germline CDR1 and CDR2 sequences are SGHRS and YFSETQ. The CDR3 runs to 14 residues. V was pared by 4 bases and J by 4 bases, with 7 bases of the junction left unmatched. Written as DNA, the CDR3 is TGCGCCAGCAGCCCATACCGGGACAGCTATGGCTACACCTTC. Amino acid sequence: CASSPYRDSYGYTF.

The J gene is TRBJ2-7, the V gene TRBV18, with no clear D. The CDR3 extends over 14 amino acids. V gave up 2 bases and J gave up 5 bases, with 13 bases separating them. Germline V CDR1 and CDR2: KGHSH, LQKENI. The CDR3 spells CASSPSAPLDEQYF. Here the CDR3 DNA reads TGTGCCAGCTCACCATCTGCCCCATTAGACGAGCAGTACTTC.

V usage is TRBV2 and J usage is TRBJ1-2; 8 bases are shared with TRBD1. V was clipped by 9 bases and J by 8 bases; unmatched bases: 14. Germline V CDR1 and CDR2: SNHLY, FYNNEI. This CDR3 comprises 14 residues. Here the CDR3 DNA reads TGTGCCAGGGGGACCCGGACAGGGCTCGACGGCTACACCTTC. Its protein product is CARGTRTGLDGYTF.

The chain uses TRBV19 and TRBJ1-5; D unclear. With 5 bases removed from V and 1 base from J, the gap between germline ends came to 12 bases. CDR1 and CDR2 from the germline V gene are LNHDA and SQIVND (reference sequence). The length of the CDR3 is 15 residues. In DNA, the CDR3 is TGTGCCAGTAGTCCTCCAACACCGAGCAATCAGCCCCAGCATTTT. Translation: CASSPPTPSNQPQHF.

The rearrangement uses TRBV9 and TRBJ1-2; 8 bases match TRBD1. Germline CDR1 reads SGDLS; CDR2 reads YYNGEE. The trim removed 3 bases at V and 4 bases at J, leaving 5 bases unmatched. The CDR3 sequence is 14 residues long. CDR3 in amino acids: CASSGTQGGYGYTF. CDR3 in DNA: TGTGCCAGCAGCGGGACACAGGGGGGCTATGGCTACACCTTC. Full variable domain (missing parts from reference TRBV9 and TRBJ1-2): DSGVTQTPKHLITATGQRVTLRCSPRSGDLSVYWYQQSLDQGLQFLIQYYNGEERAKGNILERFSAQQFPDLHSELNLSSLELGDSALYFCASSGTQGGYGYTFGSGTRLTVV.

This rearrangement joins TRBV6-1 to TRBJ2-2; D is perhaps TRBD2 (5 bases). Germline CDR1 MNHNS, CDR2 SASEGT. The CDR3 contains 15 residues. The V end lost 0 bases, the J end lost 3 bases, and 8 bases lay between the germline ends. The CDR3 DNA sequence: TGTGCCAGCAGTGAAGCCAGCGGTTACACCGGGGAGCTGTTTTTT. This gives the protein CASSEASGYTGELFF.

V usage is TRBV30 and J usage is TRBJ1-5; D call uncertain. The germline V and J ends were trimmed by 1 base and 2 bases, with 18 bases remaining between them. Germline V gene lookup returns CDR1 GTSNPN and CDR2 SVGIG (reference sequence). The CDR3 totals 17 residues. The CDR3 spells CAWSALPVSLGNQPQHF. DNA for the CDR3: TGTGCCTGGAGTGCACTACCAGTCAGTTTGGGCAATCAGCCCCAGCATTTT. Variable domain in full (rest from reference TRBV30 and TRBJ1-5): SQTIHQWPATLVQPVGSPLSLECTVEGTSNPNLYWYRQAAGRGLQLLFYSVGIGQISSEVPQNLSASRPQDRQFILSSKKLLLSDSGFYLCAWSALPVSLGNQPQHFGDGTRLSIL.

The rearrangement joins TRBV19 to TRBJ1-2; perhaps TRBD1 as D (5 bases). Trimming took off 3 bases at V and 4 bases at J, with 12 bases between the two ends. The CDR3 contains 14 residues. CDR1 is LNHDA and CDR2 is SQIVND in the germline V gene (reference sequence). The CDR3 is CASSMVTGSYGYTF. The DNA of the CDR3 is TGTGCCAGTAGTATGGTAACAGGCTCCTATGGCTACACCTTC.

V and J are TRBV10-3 and TRBJ2-5, with 11 positions matching TRBD1. Germline values: CDR1 ENHRY, CDR2 SYGVKD. The CDR3 contains 15 residues. V was pared by 4 bases and J by 5 bases, with 6 bases of the junction left unmatched. The CDR3 DNA sequence: TGTGCCATCAGTGGAGGACAGGGGGCTAGGGAGACCCAGTACTTC. This codes for CAISGGQGARETQYF.

This rearrangement joins TRBV5-1 to TRBJ2-1; 8 bases agree with TRBD2. Trimming took 0 bases from V and 7 from J; bases not matched to a gene: 9. The CDR3 totals 16 residues. The germline V gene encodes CDR1 SGHRS and CDR2 YFSETQ. CDR3: CASSLDEAGDFNEQFF. Written as DNA, the CDR3 is TGCGCCAGCAGCTTGGACGAAGCGGGAGATTTTAATGAGCAGTTCTTC.

This chain joins TRBV6-5 and TRBJ2-7, with a possible D match to TRBD1 (5 bases). V was clipped by 0 bases and J by 6 bases, with 18 bases between them. The CDR3 covers 16 residues. Germline assignment: CDR1 MNHEY and CDR2 SVGAGI. This CDR3 reads CASSYSIQWRTSEQYF. CDR3 nucleotides: TGTGCCAGCAGTTACTCGATTCAGTGGCGGACATCCGAGCAGTACTTC.

The J gene is TRBJ1-3, the V gene TRBV6-5; 8 nucleotides agree with TRBD1. Germline values: CDR1 MNHEY, CDR2 SVGAGI. With 7 bases clipped from V and 2 bases from J, the junction kept 7 bases outside the gene matches. The length of the CDR3 is 15 residues. The CDR3 nucleotides are TGTGCCAGCAAAAGACAGGGGACTGCTGGAAACACCATATATTTT. It is translated as CASKRQGTAGNTIYF.

This clone was seen a single time. Mismatch with germline at one junction end may stem from a read error. The chain recombines TRBV7-7 with TRBJ2-5; 8 bases agree with TRBD1. The CDR3 is 15 residues long. Germline assignment: CDR1 SSHAT and CDR2 FNYEAQ (reference sequence). The CDR3 loop is CASSLGQGEFGTQYF. The CDR3 coding sequence is TGTGCTAGCAGCTTAGGACAGGGAGAATTTGGGACCCAGTACTTC. Combining the CDR3 with reference TRBV7-7 and TRBJ2-5 gives the whole variable domain GAGVSQSPRYKVTKRGQDVTLRCDPISSHATLYWYQQALGQGPEFLTYFNYEAQPDKSGLPSDRFSAERPEGSISTLTIQRTEQRDSAMYRCASSLGQGEFGTQYFGPGTRLLVL.

This rearrangement joins TRBV18 to TRBJ2-1; D possibly corresponds to TRBD1 (5 bases). Germline CDR1 reads KGHSH; CDR2 reads LQKENI. This CDR3 has 16 amino acids. V was trimmed by 3 bases and J by 2 bases, leaving 14 bases between them. CDR3 in amino acids: CASSPPLGAPYNEQFF. CDR3 sequence (DNA): TGTGCCAGCTCACCCCCCTTAGGGGCACCCTACAATGAGCAGTTCTTC.

The J gene is TRBJ2-5, the V gene TRBV5-6; 9 bases are a match to TRBD2. CDR3 size: 17 residues. Losses at the gene ends were 3 bases for V and 2 bases for J; bases not matched to a gene: 11. Germline CDR1 is SGHDT and CDR2 is YYEEEE. CDR3 DNA: TGTGCCAGCAGCTCAGTGGTAGCGGGGGCGCTACAAGAGACCCAGTACTTC. It yields the protein CASSSVVAGALQETQYF.

This chain's CDR3 is CASSFSGLAGGPSYNEQFF. Written as DNA, the CDR3 is TGTGCCAGCAGCTTCTCGGGACTAGCGGGAGGTCCCTCCTACAATGAGCAGTTCTTC. The genes are TRBV5-4 and TRBJ2-1; 15 nucleotides match TRBD2. The V and J ends lost 2 bases and 0 bases, in that order; junction bases with no gene match: 6. Germline lookup yields CDR1 SGHNT and CDR2 YYREEE (reference sequence). The CDR3 covers 19 residues.

The chain combines TRBV6-6 with TRBJ2-7; 10 bases align to TRBD1. V shed 7 bases, J shed 0 bases, and the junction held 3 bases outside the gene matches. Germline CDR1 and CDR2: MNHNY and SVGAGI (reference sequence). The CDR3 length is 14 residues. The CDR3 nucleotides read TGTGCCAGCACAAGGACAGGGGGCTCCTACGAGCAGTACTTC. Residues: CASTRTGGSYEQYF.

A few counts support this clone. The chain is built from TRBV6-6 and TRBJ2-1; 9 positions match TRBD1. This CDR3 comprises 16 residues. Unmatched junction bases numbered 17, after V lost 2 bases and J lost 15 bases. CDR1 and CDR2 from the germline V gene are MNHNY and SVGAGI (reference sequence). The CDR3 nucleotides are TGTGCCAGCAGTTACGCGCGGCCGGGACAGGGTGAAAGGTGGTTCTTC. Translation: CASSYARPGQGERWFF.

The chain employs TRBV5-5 and TRBJ1-5, with D perhaps matching TRBD1 (5 bases). CDR3 length: 15 residues. V lost 0 bases, J lost 1 base, and 8 bases lay in between. Germline values: CDR1 SGHKS, CDR2 YYEKEE (reference sequence). This CDR3 is CASSLEGWSNQPQHF. CDR3 sequence (DNA): TGTGCCAGCAGCTTGGAGGGGTGGAGCAATCAGCCCCAGCATTTT.

This chain links TRBV9 with TRBJ2-1; 9 bases match TRBD2. Germline V gives CDR1 SGDLS, CDR2 YYNGEE. The length of the CDR3 is 19 residues. The junction had 13 bases not matched to a gene; V was cut back by 3 bases and J by 0 bases. CDR3 loop: CASSERGTSRFTSYNEQFF. In DNA form, the CDR3 reads TGTGCCAGCAGCGAGAGAGGGACTAGCCGGTTCACCTCCTACAATGAGCAGTTCTTC.

V usage is TRBV6-5 and J usage is TRBJ2-1; D may be TRBD2 (6 bases). This CDR3 is 14 amino acids long. Germline-derived CDR1 and CDR2 are MNHEY and SVGAGI. V shed 0 bases and J shed 5 bases, with 8 bases lying between them. The CDR3 region is CASSYSGGNNEQFF. Here the CDR3 DNA reads TGTGCCAGCAGTTACTCCGGGGGAAACAATGAGCAGTTCTTC.

V gene TRBV25-1 combines with J gene TRBJ2-2; D remains ambiguous. The V gene's germline CDR1 is MGHDK and CDR2 SYGVNS. Trimming shortened V by 2 bases and J by 3 bases, and 7 bases separated the two germline ends. The CDR3 is made up of 14 amino acids. The CDR3 coding sequence is TGTGCCAGCAGTGAAATACATGACACCGGGGAGCTGTTTTTT. This gives the protein CASSEIHDTGELFF.

The V call is TRBV5-1, the J call TRBJ2-7; 8 nucleotides agree with TRBD2. The CDR3 length is 15 residues. Germline V lookup: CDR1 SGHRS, CDR2 YFSETQ. Trimming cost V 5 bases and J 2 bases; bases outside gene matches: 9. CDR3: CASSIDAGRAYEQYF. The CDR3 coding sequence is TGCGCCAGCAGTATCGACGCCGGGAGGGCCTACGAGCAGTACTTC. The entire variable domain, with the rest obtained from reference TRBV5-1 and TRBJ2-7, is as follows: KAGVTQTPRYLIKTRGQQVTLSCSPISGHRSVSWYQQTPGQGLQFLFEYFSETQRNKGNFPGRFSGRQFSNSRSEMNVSTLELGDSALYLCASSIDAGRAYEQYFGPGTRLTVT.

The chain links TRBV28 to TRBJ2-1; unclear D gene. CDR1 and CDR2 from the germline V gene are MDHEN and SYDVKM. Trimming cost V 7 bases and J 4 bases, with 14 bases left between them. The CDR3 has 14 residues. Written as DNA, the CDR3 is TGTGCCAGCACCCCCTGGGCCCAATACAATGAGCAGTTCTTC. This encodes CASTPWAQYNEQFF.

The V call is TRBV19, the J call TRBJ1-1; no clear D gene. The CDR3 has 14 residues. Trimming removed 5 bases at V and 0 bases at J, with 10 bases between. Germline V CDR1 and CDR2: LNHDA, SQIVND (reference sequence). The chain's CDR3 is CASSARQVNTEAFF. In DNA form, the CDR3 reads TGTGCCAGTAGTGCCCGACAAGTGAACACTGAAGCTTTCTTT.

Regarding this clone: At one of its ends the junction is not consistent with the germline gene, which may arise from a read error. The genes are TRBV18 and TRBJ2-7; 9 nucleotides match TRBD2. The CDR3 runs 13 residues. Per the germline V gene, CDR1 is KGHSH and CDR2 is LQKENI. The DNA of the CDR3 is TGTGCCAGCTCACCGGGACTAGCTTACGCGCAGTACTTC. Its translation: CASSPGLAYAQYF. Combining the CDR3 with reference TRBV18 and TRBJ2-7 gives the whole variable domain NAGVMQNPRHLVRRRGQEARLRCSPMKGHSHVYWYRQLPEEGLKFMVYLQKENIIDESGMPKERFSAEFPKEGPSILRIQQVVRGDSAAYFCASSPGLAYAQYFGPGTRLTVT.